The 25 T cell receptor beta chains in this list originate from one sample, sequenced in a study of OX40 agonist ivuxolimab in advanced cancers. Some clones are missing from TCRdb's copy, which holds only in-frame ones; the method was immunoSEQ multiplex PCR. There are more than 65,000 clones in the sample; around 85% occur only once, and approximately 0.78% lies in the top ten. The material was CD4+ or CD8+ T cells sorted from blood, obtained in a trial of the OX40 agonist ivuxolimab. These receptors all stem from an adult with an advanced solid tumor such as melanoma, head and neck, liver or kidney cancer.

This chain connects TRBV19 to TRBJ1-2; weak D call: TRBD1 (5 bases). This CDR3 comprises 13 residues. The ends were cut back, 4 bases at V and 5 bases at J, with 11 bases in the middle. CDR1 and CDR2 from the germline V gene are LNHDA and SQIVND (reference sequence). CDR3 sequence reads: CASSKGTEYGYTF. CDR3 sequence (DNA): TGTGCCAGTAGTAAGGGGACGGAATATGGCTACACCTTC. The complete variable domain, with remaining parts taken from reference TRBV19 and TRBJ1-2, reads DGGITQSPKYLFRKEGQNVTLSCEQNLNHDAMYWYRQDPGQGLRLIYYSQIVNDFQKGDIAEGYSVSREKKESFPLTVTSAQKNPTAFYLCASSKGTEYGYTFGSGTRLTVV.

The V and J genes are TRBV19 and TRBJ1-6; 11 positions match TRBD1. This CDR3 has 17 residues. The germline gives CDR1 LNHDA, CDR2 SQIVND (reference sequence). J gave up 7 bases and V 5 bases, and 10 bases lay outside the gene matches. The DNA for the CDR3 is TGTGCCAGTAGTCCCCGGGGGGGACAGGGGGTAAATTCACCCCTCCACTTT. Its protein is CASSPRGGQGVNSPLHF.

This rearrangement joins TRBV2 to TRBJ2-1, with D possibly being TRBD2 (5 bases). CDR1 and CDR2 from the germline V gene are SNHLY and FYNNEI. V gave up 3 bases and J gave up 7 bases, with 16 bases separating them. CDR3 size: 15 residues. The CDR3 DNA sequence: TGTGCCAGCAGTGAGAGGGAAGGCCTCCTTAATGAGCAGTTCTTC. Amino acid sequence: CASSEREGLLNEQFF.

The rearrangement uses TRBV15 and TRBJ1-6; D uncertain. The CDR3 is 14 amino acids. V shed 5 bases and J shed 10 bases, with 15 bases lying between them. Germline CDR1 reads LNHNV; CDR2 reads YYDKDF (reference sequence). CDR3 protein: CATSDWGEGSPLHF. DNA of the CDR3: TGTGCCACCAGCGATTGGGGTGAGGGCTCACCCCTCCACTTT.

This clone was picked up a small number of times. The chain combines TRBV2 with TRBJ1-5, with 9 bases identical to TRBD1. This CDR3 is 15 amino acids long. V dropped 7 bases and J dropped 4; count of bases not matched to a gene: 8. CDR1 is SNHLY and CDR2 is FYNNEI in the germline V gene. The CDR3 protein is CASNSDRGPNQPQHF. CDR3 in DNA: TGTGCCAGCAACTCGGACAGGGGTCCAAATCAGCCCCAGCATTTT.

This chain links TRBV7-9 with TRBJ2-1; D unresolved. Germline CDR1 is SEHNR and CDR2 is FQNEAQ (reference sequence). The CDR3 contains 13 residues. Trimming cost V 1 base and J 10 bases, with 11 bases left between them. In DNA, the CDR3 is TGTGCCAGCAGCTTAGAGGCGGTTCGGGAGCAGTTCTTC. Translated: CASSLEAVREQFF.

CDR3 coding DNA: TGTGCCAGCAGCTTAGAAGGGACAGGGGGTGAAAAACTGTTTTTT. This sequence encodes CASSLEGTGGEKLFF. The chain recombines TRBV7-9 with TRBJ1-4, with TRBD1 matching over 11 bases. The CDR3 totals 15 residues. Looked up from germline, CDR1 is SEHNR and CDR2 is FQNEAQ (reference sequence). With 1 base clipped from V and 7 bases from J, the junction kept 2 bases outside the gene matches.

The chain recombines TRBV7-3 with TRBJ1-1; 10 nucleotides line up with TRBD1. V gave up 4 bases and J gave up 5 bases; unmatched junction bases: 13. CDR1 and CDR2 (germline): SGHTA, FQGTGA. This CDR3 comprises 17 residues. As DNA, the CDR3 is TGTGCCAGCAGCTCATACCAGGGGACAGGGGTTGGGACTGAAGCTTTCTTT. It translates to CASSSYQGTGVGTEAFF.

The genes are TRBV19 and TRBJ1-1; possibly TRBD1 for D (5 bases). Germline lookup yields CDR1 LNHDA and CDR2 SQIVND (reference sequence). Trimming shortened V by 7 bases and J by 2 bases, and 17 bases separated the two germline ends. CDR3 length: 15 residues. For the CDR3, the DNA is TGTGCCAGTACCTCCTTCGAGCGGGGCAACACTGAAGCTTTCTTT. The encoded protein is CASTSFERGNTEAFF.

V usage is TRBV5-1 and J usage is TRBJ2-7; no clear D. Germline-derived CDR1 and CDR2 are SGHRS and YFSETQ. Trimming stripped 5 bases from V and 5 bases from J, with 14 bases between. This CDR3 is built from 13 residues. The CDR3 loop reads CASRRLGANEQYF. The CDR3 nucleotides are TGCGCCAGCAGACGACTTGGAGCGAACGAGCAGTACTTC. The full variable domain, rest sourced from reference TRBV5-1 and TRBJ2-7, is KAGVTQTPRYLIKTRGQQVTLSCSPISGHRSVSWYQQTPGQGLQFLFEYFSETQRNKGNFPGRFSGRQFSNSRSEMNVSTLELGDSALYLCASRRLGANEQYFGPGTRLTVT.

Here the CDR3 DNA reads TGTGCCAGCAGCTTCGGACAGGGAAAACCCTACGAGCAGTACTTC. The encoded protein is CASSFGQGKPYEQYF. The chain uses TRBV7-2 and TRBJ2-7; 8 bases are shared with TRBD1. Germline V gives CDR1 SGHTA, CDR2 FQGNSA. J gave up 2 bases and V 3 bases, and 6 bases lay outside the gene matches. This CDR3 has 15 residues.

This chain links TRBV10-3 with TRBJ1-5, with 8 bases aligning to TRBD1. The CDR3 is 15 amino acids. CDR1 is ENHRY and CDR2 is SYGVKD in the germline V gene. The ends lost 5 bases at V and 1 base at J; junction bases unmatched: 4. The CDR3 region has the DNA TGTGCCATCAGTCCCGGACAGGGAAGCAATCAGCCCCAGCATTTT. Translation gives CAISPGQGSNQPQHF.

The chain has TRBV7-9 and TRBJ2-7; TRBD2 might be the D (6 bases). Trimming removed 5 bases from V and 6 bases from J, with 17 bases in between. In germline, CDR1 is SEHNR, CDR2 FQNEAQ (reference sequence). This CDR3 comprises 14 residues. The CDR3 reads CASSDGSMMSEQYF. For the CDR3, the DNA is TGTGCCAGCAGCGACGGGAGCATGATGTCCGAGCAGTACTTC.

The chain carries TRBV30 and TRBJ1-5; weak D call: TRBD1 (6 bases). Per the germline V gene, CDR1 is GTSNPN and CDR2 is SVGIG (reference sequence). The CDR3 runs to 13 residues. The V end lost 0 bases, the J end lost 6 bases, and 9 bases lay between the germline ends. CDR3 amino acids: CAWSVTGSQPQHF. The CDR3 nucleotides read TGTGCCTGGAGTGTTACAGGGAGTCAGCCCCAGCATTTT.

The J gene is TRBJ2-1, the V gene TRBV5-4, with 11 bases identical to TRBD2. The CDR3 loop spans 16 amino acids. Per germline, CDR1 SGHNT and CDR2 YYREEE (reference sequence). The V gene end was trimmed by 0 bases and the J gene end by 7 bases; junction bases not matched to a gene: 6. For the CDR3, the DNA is TGTGCCAGCAGCTTGGGGGCTAGCGGGGGGACGAATGAGCAGTTCTTC. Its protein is CASSLGASGGTNEQFF.

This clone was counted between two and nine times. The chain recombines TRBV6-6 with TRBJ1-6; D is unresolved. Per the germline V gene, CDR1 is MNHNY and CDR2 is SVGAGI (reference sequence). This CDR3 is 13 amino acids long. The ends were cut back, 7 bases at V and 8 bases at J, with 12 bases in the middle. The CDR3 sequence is CASKRRPDSPLHF. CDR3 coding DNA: TGTGCCAGCAAGAGGCGGCCGGATTCACCCCTCCACTTT.

DNA for the CDR3: TGTGCCAGCAGCGCCAGACTAGCGAGCCAGGATACGCAGTATTTT. Translating it yields CASSARLASQDTQYF. This rearrangement joins TRBV9 to TRBJ2-3, with TRBD2 identical over 8 bases. V shed 3 bases, J shed 6 bases, and the junction held 9 bases outside the gene matches. This CDR3 region has 15 residues. Germline lookup yields CDR1 SGDLS and CDR2 YYNGEE.

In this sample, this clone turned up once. In nucleotides, the CDR3 is TGTGCCACTCGGACAGAGCTTCAAGAGACCCAGTACTTC. As protein: CATRTELQETQYF. The chain has TRBV10-3 and TRBJ2-5; TRBD1 might be the D (6 bases). Germline V lookup: CDR1 ENHRY, CDR2 SYGVKD. The CDR3 covers 13 residues. V was shortened by 10 bases and J by 2 bases, with 14 bases between the two germline ends.

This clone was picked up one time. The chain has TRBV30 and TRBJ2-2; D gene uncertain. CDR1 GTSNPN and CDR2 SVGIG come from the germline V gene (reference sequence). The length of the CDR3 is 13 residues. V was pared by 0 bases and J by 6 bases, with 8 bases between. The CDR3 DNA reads TGTGCCTGGAGTGTCCTAGGGTCCGGGGAGCTGTTTTTT. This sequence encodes CAWSVLGSGELFF.

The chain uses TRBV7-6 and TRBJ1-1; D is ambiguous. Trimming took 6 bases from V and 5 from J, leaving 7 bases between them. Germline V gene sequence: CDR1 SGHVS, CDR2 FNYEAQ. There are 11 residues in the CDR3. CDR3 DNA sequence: TGTGCCAGCAGGGTATTTACTGAAGCTTTCTTT. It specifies CASRVFTEAFF.

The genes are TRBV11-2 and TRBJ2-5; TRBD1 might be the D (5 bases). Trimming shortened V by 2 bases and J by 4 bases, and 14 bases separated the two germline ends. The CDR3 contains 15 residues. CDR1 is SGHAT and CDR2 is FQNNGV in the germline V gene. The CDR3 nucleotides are TGTGCCAGCAGCTTACGTGGGGCCCCCGGAGAGACCCAGTACTTC. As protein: CASSLRGAPGETQYF. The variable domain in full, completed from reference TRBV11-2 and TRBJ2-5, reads EAGVAQSPRYKIIEKRQSVAFWCNPISGHATLYWYQQILGQGPKLLIQFQNNGVVDDSQLPKDRFSAERLKGVDSTLKIQPAKLEDSAVYLCASSLRGAPGETQYFGPGTRLLVL.

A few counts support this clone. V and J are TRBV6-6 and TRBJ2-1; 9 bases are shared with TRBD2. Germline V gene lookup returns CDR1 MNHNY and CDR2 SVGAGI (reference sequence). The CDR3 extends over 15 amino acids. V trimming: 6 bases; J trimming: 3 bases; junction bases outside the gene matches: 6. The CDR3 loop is CASRDMRGGYNEQFF. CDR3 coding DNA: TGTGCCAGCAGGGACATGCGGGGGGGCTACAATGAGCAGTTCTTC.

This CDR3 is CAWSVQGEGYSNQPQHF. The CDR3, as DNA: TGTGCCTGGAGTGTACAGGGAGAGGGTTATAGCAATCAGCCCCAGCATTTT. V is TRBV30 and J is TRBJ1-5; a possible D gene is TRBD1 (6 bases). The germline V and J ends were trimmed by 0 bases and 0 bases, with 15 bases remaining between them. Per the germline V gene, CDR1 is GTSNPN and CDR2 is SVGIG (reference sequence). This CDR3 spans 17 amino acids.

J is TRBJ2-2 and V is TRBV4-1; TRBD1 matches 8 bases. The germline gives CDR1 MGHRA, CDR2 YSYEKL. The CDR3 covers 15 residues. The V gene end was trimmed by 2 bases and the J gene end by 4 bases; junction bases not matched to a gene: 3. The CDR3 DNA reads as TGCGCCAGCAGCCAAAGGCAGGGGGCCACCGGGGAGCTGTTTTTT. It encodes CASSQRQGATGELFF.

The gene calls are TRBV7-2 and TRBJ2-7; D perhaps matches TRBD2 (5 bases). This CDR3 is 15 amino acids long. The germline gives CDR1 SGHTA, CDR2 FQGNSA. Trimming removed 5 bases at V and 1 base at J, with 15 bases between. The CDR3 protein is CASSQGPLGSYEQYF. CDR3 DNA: TGTGCCAGCAGCCAAGGACCACTAGGGTCCTACGAGCAGTACTTC.